The 5 T cell receptor beta chains listed next were all sequenced from one sample in a study of response to subunit inactivated influenza vaccine. TCRdb reanalysed the RT-PCR reads using MiXCR and keeps one entry per CDR3 protein. The data show almost 600,000 distinct CDR3 sequences, around 15% seen once. The sample here was PBMCs from blood, taken approximately 13 days after vaccination. The receptors derive from a man aged 45-65 years who received an inactivated influenza vaccine.

In this sample, this clonotype turned up many times. The gene calls are TRBV12-3 or TRBV12-4 and TRBJ1-4, with D perhaps TRBD1 (6 bases). With 6 bases removed from V and 0 bases from J, the gap between germline ends came to 14 bases. This CDR3 region has 16 residues. The DNA for the CDR3 is TGTGCCAGCAGCAAACAGGGTTTTGCAACTAATGAAAAACTGTTTTTT. It yields the protein CASSKQGFATNEKLFF.

Only a few counts were recorded for this clonotype. The J gene is TRBJ2-1, the V gene TRBV20-1; D assignment may be TRBD1 or TRBD2 (6 bases each). The V end lost 6 bases, the J end lost 4 bases, and 19 bases lay between the germline ends. The germline V gene has CDR1 DFQATT and CDR2 SNEGSKA (reference sequence). This CDR3 has 15 residues. CDR3 DNA: TGCAGTGCGCAGACGCCTAGGGGGGCTTACAATGAGCAGTTCTTC. It is translated as CSAQTPRGAYNEQFF.

This chain uses TRBV20-1 with TRBJ2-1; 11 nucleotides line up with TRBD2. Germline V gene lookup returns CDR1 DFQATT and CDR2 SNEGSKA (reference sequence). The CDR3 totals 13 residues. V was clipped by 6 bases and J by 4 bases; unmatched bases: 2. The CDR3 loop reads CSAGTSGYNEQFF. The CDR3 region has the DNA TGCAGTGCCGGGACTAGCGGATACAATGAGCAGTTCTTC.

This clonotype was seen a few times. The CDR3 sequence: CSARQGGRASDTQYF. In nucleotides, the CDR3 is TGCAGTGCTAGACAAGGCGGGAGGGCCTCAGATACGCAGTATTTT. The chain is built from TRBV20-1 and TRBJ2-3, with TRBD2 identical over 9 bases. The V gene's germline CDR1 is DFQATT and CDR2 SNEGSKA (reference sequence). CDR3 length: 15 residues. The J segment lost 4 bases and the V segment lost 2 bases, leaving 7 bases of the junction unmatched.

The chain couples TRBV3-1 to TRBJ2-3, with 7 bases matching TRBD2. The junction had 18 bases not matched to a gene; V was cut back by 0 bases and J by 0 bases. The V gene's germline CDR1 is LGHDT and CDR2 YNNKEL (reference sequence). This CDR3 is built from 21 residues. CDR3 DNA: TGTGCCAGCAGCCAAGAGGTTCCGGGTTTAAGCGGGGATTCTAGCACAGATACGCAGTATTTT. Translating it yields CASSQEVPGLSGDSSTDTQYF.